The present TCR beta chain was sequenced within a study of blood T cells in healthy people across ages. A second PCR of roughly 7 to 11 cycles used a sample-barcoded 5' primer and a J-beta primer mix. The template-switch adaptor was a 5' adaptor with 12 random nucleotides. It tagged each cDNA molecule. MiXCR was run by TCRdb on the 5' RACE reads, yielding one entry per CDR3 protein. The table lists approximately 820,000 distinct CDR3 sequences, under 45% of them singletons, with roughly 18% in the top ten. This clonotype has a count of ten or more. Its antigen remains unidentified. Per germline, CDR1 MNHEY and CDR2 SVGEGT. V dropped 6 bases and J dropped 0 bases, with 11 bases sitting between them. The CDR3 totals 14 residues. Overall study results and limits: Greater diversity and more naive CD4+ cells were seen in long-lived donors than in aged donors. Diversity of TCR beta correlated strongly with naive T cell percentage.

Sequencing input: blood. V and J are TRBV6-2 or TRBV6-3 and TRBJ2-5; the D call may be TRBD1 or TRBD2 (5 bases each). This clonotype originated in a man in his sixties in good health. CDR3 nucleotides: TGTGCCAGCAGCCGAGGGACCTACCAAGAGACCCAGTACTTC. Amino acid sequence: CASSRGTYQETQYF.